Sequencing of this T cell receptor beta chain was carried out in a study of vaccination effects on CD4 cells after COVID-19. The overall study: Samples collected post-vaccine were obtained a median of 72 days after the second dose.

Within the ViraFEST assay, antigen-specific CD4+ T cells underwent expansion with viral peptide pools prior to sequencing. Cells that had been cultured for 10 days were the source of isolated CD4+ T cells. All study participants received two doses of BNT162b2 or mRNA-1273 vaccine. Neither prior SARS-CoV-2 infection nor positive nucleocapsid antibodies were present in the vaccine recipients. Here immunoSEQ multiplex PCR was the method, and the copy in TCRdb shows in-frame clones only, minus some. This repertoire shows 40,000 to 50,000 clones, 74% found once; its top ten account for around 16%. Regarding the study as a whole: Of the vaccine-induced clones from healthy vaccinees, merely 1 of 255 recognized common cold coronaviruses as well. Small numbers of convalescent patients limited the study. It also lacked early post-infection timepoints.

This CDR3 contains 15 residues. V lost 6 bases, J lost 3 bases, and 5 bases stayed unmatched. Germline CDR1 is SNHLY and CDR2 is FYNNEI. On this clone itself: Antigen specificity is unknown.

The sample consisted of CD4+ T cells from PBMCs cultured with HCoV-OC43 spike peptides, taken after COVID-19 vaccination. The subset is: HCoV-OC43 spike overlapping peptide pool stimulation. This clonotype was sampled from a human donor who received a COVID-19 vaccine. The chain carries TRBV2 and TRBJ2-2, with 9 bases aligning to TRBD2. CDR3 in amino acids: CASRAIAGDTGELFF. In DNA form, the CDR3 reads TGTGCCAGCAGAGCCATAGCGGGGGACACCGGGGAGCTGTTTTTT.